Presented here are 8 T cell receptor beta chains from one specimen sequenced in a study of cytomegalovirus exposure and HLA in healthy donors. The PCR ran on 60 Vbeta and 13 Jbeta primers. Clones were sequenced by immunoSEQ multiplex PCR, and TCRdb holds only the in-frame ones, with some missing. Of roughly 160,000 clones in the sample, 78% were seen once. The sample comprised PBMCs. These TCRs come from a woman aged 45-65 years in good health and CMV-seropositive.

The chain employs TRBV5-4 and TRBJ2-7; the match to TRBD2 covers 10 bases. V lost 4 bases and J lost 6; bases outside the gene matches: 10. The CDR3 sequence is 15 residues long. Germline CDR1 is SGHNT and CDR2 is YYREEE (reference sequence). CDR3 sequence (DNA): TGTGCCAGCAGCCAAGCCGGGACTAGCGCCGTCGAGCAGTACTTC. This codes for CASSQAGTSAVEQYF.

A single count supports this clone. The rearrangement links TRBV6-5 to TRBJ2-2; D possibly corresponds to TRBD2 (7 bases). This CDR3 comprises 12 residues. V dropped 8 bases and J dropped 8 bases, with 12 bases sitting between them. Per germline, CDR1 MNHEY and CDR2 SVGAGI. The CDR3 sequence is CASGRGGGELFF. The CDR3 DNA reads as TGTGCCAGCGGAAGGGGGGGTGGGGAGCTGTTTTTT.

The V call is TRBV6-1, the J call TRBJ1-2; a weak D match, TRBD1 (5 bases). The germline V gene has CDR1 MNHNS and CDR2 SASEGT. V shed 1 base and J shed 5 bases, with 17 bases lying between them. This CDR3 has 16 residues. The CDR3 DNA follows: TGTGCCAGCAGTGAAGTTGGGCCCCAGGGTTTATATGGCTACACCTTC. It translates to CASSEVGPQGLYGYTF.

The table lists this clone with a few counts. The chain links TRBV30 to TRBJ1-2; the match to TRBD1 covers 9 bases. Germline V CDR1 and CDR2: GTSNPN, SVGIG (reference sequence). Germline trimming cut 8 bases from V and 3 bases from J; bases unmatched to any gene: 10. This CDR3 comprises 14 residues. CDR3 DNA: TGTGCCGGGAAGTCCGGGACAGGGTACTATGGCTACACCTTC. Amino acids: CAGKSGTGYYGYTF. The whole variable domain, filled in from reference TRBV30 and TRBJ1-2, reads SQTIHQWPATLVQPVGSPLSLECTVEGTSNPNLYWYRQAAGRGLQLLFYSVGIGQISSEVPQNLSASRPQDRQFILSSKKLLLSDSGFYLCAGKSGTGYYGYTFGSGTRLTVV.

This clone was detected only a few times. The chain employs TRBV30 and TRBJ2-3; 9 bases align to TRBD1. In germline, CDR1 is GTSNPN, CDR2 SVGIG (reference sequence). Unmatched junction bases numbered 9, after V lost 8 bases and J lost 0 bases. This CDR3 comprises 15 residues. This chain's CDR3 is CATTTGGVSTDTQYF. DNA of the CDR3: TGTGCCACAACGACAGGGGGGGTTAGCACAGATACGCAGTATTTT.

The chain employs TRBV6-5 and TRBJ1-1, with a possible D match to TRBD1 (5 bases). This CDR3 has 14 amino acids. V was clipped by 0 bases and J by 6 bases, with 11 bases between them. Germline values: CDR1 MNHEY, CDR2 SVGAGI. The CDR3 DNA sequence: TGTGCCAGCAGTTACTCCCGGGGGGGGTCTGAAGCTTTCTTT. Its protein is CASSYSRGGSEAFF.

The chain uses TRBV7-8 and TRBJ1-5; 9 positions agree with TRBD1. This CDR3 has 15 amino acids. The J segment lost 7 bases and the V segment lost 0 bases, leaving 4 bases of the junction unmatched. Germline V lookup: CDR1 SGHVS, CDR2 FQNEAQ. This CDR3 is CASSLAGQGGQPQHF. The CDR3 DNA reads as TGTGCCAGCAGCTTAGCGGGACAGGGCGGGCAGCCCCAGCATTTT. The entire variable domain, with the rest obtained from reference TRBV7-8 and TRBJ1-5, is as follows: GAGVSQSPRYKVAKRGQDVALRCDPISGHVSLFWYQQALGQGPEFLTYFQNEAQLDKSGLPSDRFFAERPEGSVSTLKIQRTQQEDSAVYLCASSLAGQGGQPQHFGDGTRLSIL.

The V gene is TRBV23-1, the J gene TRBJ2-7, with 10 bases lining up with TRBD2. TRBV23-1 is labeled an ORF, and its function is uncertain. J lost 4 bases, V lost 10 bases, and 16 bases had no gene match. The CDR3 extends over 16 amino acids. The CDR3 DNA follows: TGCGCCACCCCCTTATCCTCACAGCGGGAGGGTTACGAGCAGTACTTC. It translates to CATPLSSQREGYEQYF.